The sequence of this TCR beta chain was determined in a study of cytomegalovirus exposure and HLA in healthy donors. V shed 3 bases, J shed 6 bases, and the junction held 1 base outside the gene matches. CDR1 and CDR2 (germline): LNHDA, SQIVND (reference sequence). This CDR3 is built from 14 residues. PCR involved 60 Vbeta and 13 Jbeta primers. Generated by immunoSEQ multiplex PCR, the TCRdb table keeps only in-frame clones and is missing some. The table has a few hundred thousand clones, nearly 80% seen once; the top ten hold roughly 1.9%. The V gene is TRBV19, the J gene TRBJ2-1, with 11 bases aligning to TRBD2. Sequenced: PBMCs. The sequence derives from a man between 18 and 35 years old in good health and CMV-seronegative. The CDR3 here is CASSMTSGVNEQFF. DNA for the CDR3: TGTGCCAGTAGTATGACTAGCGGGGTCAATGAGCAGTTCTTC.